This entry concerns a single T cell receptor (beta chain). Antigen specificity is unknown. Within the sample, other DNA sequences also encode this same CDR3. This specimen belongs to a study of cytomegalovirus exposure and HLA in healthy donors. Findings and limits, study-wide: Listed as cytomegalovirus-associated were 150 to 200 TCR beta chains. A few CMV-associated chains proved CMV antigen-specific in vitro. Rare TCR sequences dominated, though some public TCRs recurred in many donors.

The assay was immunoSEQ multiplex PCR, and TCRdb's table has in-frame clones only and misses some. The sample records some 150,000 clones, 80% to 95% being singletons. Germline values: CDR1 SGDLS, CDR2 YYNGEE. V was cut by 0 bases and J by 4 bases, with 8 bases left in between. CDR3 length: 14 residues. The sample consisted of PBMCs. V is TRBV9 and J is TRBJ1-3, with D maybe TRBD1 (5 bases). The source of this sequence is a man between 18 and 35 years old in good health and CMV-seronegative. DNA for the CDR3: TGTGCCAGCAGCGTAGACGGGGGAGGAAACACCATATATTTT. Protein product: CASSVDGGGNTIYF.